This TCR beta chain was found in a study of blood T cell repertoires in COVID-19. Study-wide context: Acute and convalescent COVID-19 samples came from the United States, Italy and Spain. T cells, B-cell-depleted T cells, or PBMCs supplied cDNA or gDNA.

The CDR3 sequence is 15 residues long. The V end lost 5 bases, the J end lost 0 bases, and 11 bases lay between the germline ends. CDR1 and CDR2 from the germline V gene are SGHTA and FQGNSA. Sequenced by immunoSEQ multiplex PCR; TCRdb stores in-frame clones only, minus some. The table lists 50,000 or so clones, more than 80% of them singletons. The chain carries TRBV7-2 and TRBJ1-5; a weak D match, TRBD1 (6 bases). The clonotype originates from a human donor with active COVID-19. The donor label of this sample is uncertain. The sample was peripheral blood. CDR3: CASSKDRYSNQPQHF. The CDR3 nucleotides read TGTGCCAGCAGCAAGGACAGATATAGCAATCAGCCCCAGCATTTT.